The rows below give T cell receptor beta chains drawn from one sample of a study of blood T cell repertoires in COVID-19. Libraries were prepared by immunoSEQ multiplex PCR; TCRdb keeps only in-frame clonotypes and omits some of them. In the table there are about 140,000 clones, about 88% of which are singletons. Material: peripheral blood. These TCRs come from a human donor with COVID-19, enrolled during active disease. The donor label of this sample is uncertain. Each CDR3 is given with its conserved first and last residue. Each record gives: J gene, V gene, clone size, D gene, CDR3 DNA, CDR3 protein. A D gene is named only where the DNA matches it firmly. Only some rows state a clone size, as once, few, many or a class for expanded clones.

TRBJ1-2,TRBV12-3/TRBV12-4,NA,TRBD1,TGTGCCAGCAGTGTGGGGACAGAGGGCTACACCTTC,CASSVGTEGYTF
TRBJ2-3,TRBV24-1,NA,NA,TGTGCCACCGGCGCCTCTGGAGGTACGCAGTATTTT,CATGASGGTQYF
TRBJ2-5,TRBV7-9,once,TRBD2,TGTGCCAGCAGCTTAGGCGGGGGGCAAGAGACCCAGTACTTC,CASSLGGGQETQYF
TRBJ1-3,TRBV2,NA,NA,TGTGCCAGCAGTGAACGCGCGGGTAACTCTGGAAACACCATATATTTT,CASSERAGNSGNTIYF
TRBJ2-7,TRBV4-1,NA,TRBD1,TGCGCCAGCAGCCAACCTACAGGGGGCTACGAGCAGTACTTC,CASSQPTGGYEQYF
TRBJ2-5,TRBV2,NA,TRBD2,TGTGCCAGCAGGGGTAGACTAGCGGGAGAGACCCAGTACTTC,CASRGRLAGETQYF
TRBJ2-2,TRBV27,NA,NA,TGTGCCAGCAGTTTAGCAGCGAACACCGGGGAGCTGTTTTTT,CASSLAANTGELFF
TRBJ1-5,TRBV19,NA,NA,TGTGCCAGTAGTGCGGGGGATCGACAGCCCCAGCATTTT,CASSAGDRQPQHF
TRBJ1-1,TRBV10-1,NA,NA,TGCGCCAGCAGTGATGGGGCGGCAGTCGCTTTCTTT,CASSDGAAVAFF
TRBJ1-2,TRBV19,few,TRBD1,TGTGCCAGTAGTACTGAGCTCCGCGGGACAGGGAGCTATGGCTACACCTTC,CASSTELRGTGSYGYTF
TRBJ1-1,TRBV6-5,NA,NA,TGTGCCAGCAGTAACAGGGCTCCCCACACTGAAGCTTTCTTT,CASSNRAPHTEAFF
TRBJ2-4,TRBV19,once,NA,TGTGCCAGTAGTATTGGGCGCATTCAGTACTTC,CASSIGRIQYF
TRBJ2-7,TRBV5-1,NA,NA,TGCGCCAGCAGCTTGGCGCAGGTGGGGGCGTACGAGCAGTACTTC,CASSLAQVGAYEQYF
TRBJ2-6,TRBV3-1/TRBV3-2,NA,NA,TGTGCCAGCAGCCACCCCATGGGTGACAGGAACGTCCTGACTTTC,CASSHPMGDRNVLTF
TRBJ1-4,TRBV7-9,NA,NA,TGTGCCAGCAGCTTTCAAGCGTCCGAAAAACTGTTTTTT,CASSFQASEKLFF
TRBJ2-5,TRBV6-2/TRBV6-3,NA,NA,TGTGCCAGCAGTTACACTGCGGGCGGGGTGAAAGAGACCCAGTACTTC,CASSYTAGGVKETQYF
TRBJ2-6,TRBV5-1,NA,NA,TGCGCCAGCACTGACAGCGCAGGCTCTGGGGCCAACGTCCTGACTTTC,CASTDSAGSGANVLTF
TRBJ2-2,TRBV6-6,few,NA,TGTGCCAGCAGTTCAGGGGCCGTCAGGGAGCTGTTTTTT,CASSSGAVRELFF
TRBJ1-2,TRBV18,NA,NA,TGTGCCAGCTCACCACCCCAGGGGAACTATGGCTACACCTTC,CASSPPQGNYGYTF
TRBJ1-4,TRBV4-1,NA,NA,TGCGCCAGCAGCCAAAGGGCAGCGGAGAAGGGTGAAAAACTGTTTTTT,CASSQRAAEKGEKLFF
TRBJ2-7,TRBV7-9,once,NA,TGTGCCAGCACCGGGGGCCGGGACTACGAGCAGTACTTC,CASTGGRDYEQYF
TRBJ1-4,TRBV9,NA,TRBD1,TGTGCCAGCAGCGTAGCTGCGGACAGGGGCGGTGAAAAACTGTTTTTT,CASSVAADRGGEKLFF
TRBJ2-1,TRBV5-1,once,TRBD1,TGCGCCAGCAGCTTGGTGACAGGGGTAGGCCACAATGAGCAGTTCTTC,CASSLVTGVGHNEQFF
TRBJ2-3,TRBV7-2,once,NA,TGTGCCAGCAGCGCGGTTAGGAGGAGAGCTAGCACAGATACGCAGTATTTT,CASSAVRRRASTDTQYF
TRBJ1-1,TRBV3-1/TRBV3-2,once,NA,TGTGCCAGCAGCCAAGGCTTGGGGATTACAGGGACTGAAGCTTTCTTT,CASSQGLGITGTEAFF
TRBJ2-2,TRBV11-3,NA,NA,TGTGCCAGCAGCTCCCGGACAGTAGTCACCGGGGAGCTGTTTTTT,CASSSRTVVTGELFF
TRBJ2-3,TRBV2,few,TRBD1,TGTGCCAGCAAAGTTAGACAGGGGACTAGCACAGATACGCAGTATTTT,CASKVRQGTSTDTQYF
TRBJ1-2,TRBV5-5,NA,TRBD1,TGTGCCAGCCGGACCTCGGGACAGAACTATGGCTACACCTTC,CASRTSGQNYGYTF
TRBJ2-1,TRBV18,NA,NA,TGTGCCAGCTCACCACGGAGGGCTGGTGACAATGAGCAGTTCTTC,CASSPRRAGDNEQFF
TRBJ2-5,TRBV20-1,NA,NA,TGCAGTGGTGCGGGCCAAGAGACCCAGTACTTC,CSGAGQETQYF
TRBJ1-4,TRBV19,NA,TRBD1,TGTGCCAGTAGTTTAGGACAGGCCCAAAAACTGTTTTTT,CASSLGQAQKLFF
TRBJ2-5,TRBV3-1/TRBV3-2,NA,TRBD2,TGTGCCAGCGGACTAGCAGGGCCAGAGACCCAGTACTTC,CASGLAGPETQYF
TRBJ1-5,TRBV10-3,NA,TRBD1,TGTGCCATCAGTGGGACAGGCCCTAGAAGTCGGCCCCAGCATTTT,CAISGTGPRSRPQHF
TRBJ1-4,TRBV7-9,NA,NA,TGTGCCAGCAGCTGGGGGGGCAGGGCAACTAATGAAAAACTGTTTTTT,CASSWGGRATNEKLFF
TRBJ2-6,TRBV4-1,NA,NA,TGCGCCAGCAGCCAAGCGGCGGGGGCCGACTCTGGGGCCAACGTCCTGACTTTC,CASSQAAGADSGANVLTF
TRBJ2-3,TRBV7-9,NA,NA,TGTGCCAGCAGCTCAGGTCTTTTCGATACGCAGTATTTT,CASSSGLFDTQYF
TRBJ2-1,TRBV27,NA,NA,TGTGCCAGCAGTTTGCAGGGGTCGAATGAGCAGTTCTTC,CASSLQGSNEQFF
TRBJ1-5,TRBV18,NA,NA,TGTGCCAGCTCACCTCAGGCTGATAGCAATCAGCCCCAGCATTTT,CASSPQADSNQPQHF
TRBJ2-7,TRBV6-6,NA,NA,TGTGCCAGCAGTTACGCCCTCGGCTACGAGCAGTACTTC,CASSYALGYEQYF
TRBJ2-5,TRBV6-1,NA,TRBD1,TGTGCCAGCAGTGGTACCGGGACAGGGGGCCAAGAGACCCAGTACTTC,CASSGTGTGGQETQYF
TRBJ2-1,TRBV19,NA,TRBD1,TGTGCCAGTAGTTTCGGACAGGCTGAGCAGTTCTTC,CASSFGQAEQFF
TRBJ2-1,TRBV4-1,NA,NA,TGCGCCAGCAGCCAAGCTGCGGGTGAACTTCCCTACAATGAGCAGTTCTTC,CASSQAAGELPYNEQFF
TRBJ1-1,TRBV2,NA,NA,TGTGCCAGCAGTGCGTACCAGGCGAACACTGAAGCTTTCTTT,CASSAYQANTEAFF
TRBJ2-2,TRBV4-1,NA,TRBD2,TGCGCCAGCAGCCAAGATCGTCCGGGGGGAGGAACCGGGGAGCTGTTTTTT,CASSQDRPGGGTGELFF
TRBJ1-1,TRBV5-1,NA,TRBD1,TGCGCCAGCAGCCGCGGGACAGGGCGGTTTATAACTGAAGCTTTCTTT,CASSRGTGRFITEAFF
TRBJ2-7,TRBV7-6,NA,TRBD2,TGTGCCAGCAGCTCGCGGCCTAGCGGGGCCTCCTACGAGCAGTACTTC,CASSSRPSGASYEQYF
TRBJ2-3,TRBV9,NA,TRBD2,TGTGCCAGCGAACCGGGACTAGCGGGGGGGACGCAGTATTTT,CASEPGLAGGTQYF
TRBJ1-5,TRBV6-2/TRBV6-3,NA,TRBD1,TGTGCCAGCAGTTACAGGGGGCAAGGCAATCAGCCCCAGCATTTT,CASSYRGQGNQPQHF
TRBJ2-5,TRBV5-1,NA,TRBD2,TGCGCCAGCAGCCGGGCGGGAGGGATTTACGAGACCCAGTACTTC,CASSRAGGIYETQYF